The clone carrying this T cell receptor beta chain was detected a few times. Its antigen is currently unknown. The data are from a study of cytomegalovirus exposure and HLA in healthy donors. Study-level results: A later analysis by the authors found several of the most significant clusters apparently linked to common viral pathogens.

Primers: 60 Vbeta forward and 13 Jbeta reverse. Method: immunoSEQ multiplex PCR; TCRdb's copy keeps in-frame clones and lacks some. The table has 200,000 or so clones, 80% to 85% seen once. This TCR was sampled from a woman in her fifties or sixties in good health and CMV-seropositive. Sequenced sample: PBMCs.

As DNA, the CDR3 is TGTGCCAGCAGGTACGGGACAGGACACGTGGAGACCCAGTACTTC. It specifies CASRYGTGHVETQYF. The chain combines TRBV6-6 with TRBJ2-5, with 8 bases matching TRBD1. From germline, CDR1 is MNHNY and CDR2 SVGAGI (reference sequence). J was trimmed by 5 bases and V by 6 bases; bases with no gene match: 11. This CDR3 is 15 amino acids long.